This passage covers 26 T cell receptor beta chains from one sample sequenced in a study of cytomegalovirus exposure and HLA in healthy donors. The PCR contained 60 Vbeta and 13 Jbeta primers. TCRdb keeps only in-frame clones here, not all; method: immunoSEQ multiplex PCR. This repertoire shows 190,000 or so clones, approximately 78% found once; its top ten account for 6.5%. The sample comprised PBMCs. The origin of the receptors is a woman aged 45-65 years in good health and CMV-seropositive.

This sequence joins TRBV18 and TRBJ2-3; D is perhaps TRBD2 (5 bases). Germline V gene lookup returns CDR1 KGHSH and CDR2 LQKENI. The CDR3 runs 16 residues. Trimming pared 0 bases from V and 0 bases from J, leaving 10 bases between. CDR3 in DNA: TGTGCCAGCTCACCACCGACTGGGAGAAGCACAGATACGCAGTATTTT. Amino acids: CASSPPTGRSTDTQYF. The full variable domain, its missing parts supplied by reference TRBV18 and TRBJ2-3, is NAGVMQNPRHLVRRRGQEARLRCSPMKGHSHVYWYRQLPEEGLKFMVYLQKENIIDESGMPKERFSAEFPKEGPSILRIQQVVRGDSAAYFCASSPPTGRSTDTQYFGPGTRLTVL.

The chain employs TRBV27 and TRBJ2-7; D might be TRBD2 (6 bases). The CDR3 sequence is 15 residues long. Trimming left V 0 bases short and J 0 bases short, with 9 bases between. Per germline, CDR1 MNHEY and CDR2 SMNVEV (reference sequence). The CDR3 nucleotides are TGTGCCAGCAGTTTATCGGGAGGAGCCTCCTACGAGCAGTACTTC. Translation gives CASSLSGGASYEQYF.

The V call is TRBV5-4, the J call TRBJ1-4, with a weak D call TRBD1 (5 bases). Trimming left V 5 bases short and J 3 bases short, with 11 bases between. CDR1 is SGHNT, CDR2 YYREEE, per germline (reference sequence). The length of the CDR3 is 14 residues. CDR3 residues: CASSWKGSNEKLFF. Here the CDR3 DNA reads TGTGCCAGCAGTTGGAAGGGGTCTAATGAAAAACTGTTTTTT.

This rearrangement joins TRBV6-1 to TRBJ1-5, with a possible D match to TRBD1 (5 bases). The CDR3 spans 13 residues. Germline loops: CDR1 MNHNS, CDR2 SASEGT. V was pared by 8 bases and J by 4 bases, with 12 bases between. DNA of the CDR3: TGTGCCAGCTGGGCAGGGTGGAATCAGCCCCAGCATTTT. Translation: CASWAGWNQPQHF.

The J gene is TRBJ2-7, the V gene TRBV4-1; 10 bases line up with TRBD1. This CDR3 region has 14 residues. CDR1 and CDR2 (germline): MGHRA, YSYEKL. The J segment lost 3 bases and the V segment lost 4 bases, leaving 3 bases of the junction unmatched. DNA for the CDR3: TGCGCCAGCAGCCCCCGGACAGGGGGCTACGAGCAGTACTTC. Residues: CASSPRTGGYEQYF.

The J gene is TRBJ2-7, the V gene TRBV10-2; 11 bases map to TRBD1. V dropped 6 bases and J dropped 5; count of bases not matched to a gene: 6. The CDR3 sequence is 14 residues long. Germline V gene lookup returns CDR1 WSHSY and CDR2 SAAADI. The CDR3 is CASRVGDRGNEQYF. The CDR3 bases are TGCGCCAGCAGGGTCGGGGACAGGGGGAACGAGCAGTACTTC.

This chain links TRBV4-1 with TRBJ1-1; 10 bases agree with TRBD1. The CDR3 covers 15 residues. Germline values: CDR1 MGHRA, CDR2 YSYEKL. The V and J ends lost 3 bases and 7 bases, in that order; junction bases with no gene match: 8. The CDR3, as DNA: TGCGCCAGCAGCCACTCGACAGGGGGCGGTGTTGAAGCTTTCTTT. This codes for CASSHSTGGGVEAFF.

The chain joins TRBV2 to TRBJ1-1, with no clear D. CDR3 length equals 15 residues. The V gene lost 0 bases and the J gene lost 6 bases, with 14 bases spanning the gap. Germline loops: CDR1 SNHLY, CDR2 FYNNEI. The CDR3 DNA is TGTGCCAGCAGTGAAGCGCTTCAATGGGAGGCTGAAGCTTTCTTT. Translating it yields CASSEALQWEAEAFF.

The V and J genes are TRBV2 and TRBJ1-6, with 9 bases identical to TRBD1. This CDR3 is 15 amino acids long. CDR1 and CDR2 from the germline V gene are SNHLY and FYNNEI. V was clipped by 6 bases and J by 5 bases; unmatched bases: 5. This chain's CDR3 is CASSRDRAHNSPLHF. Written as DNA, the CDR3 is TGTGCCAGCAGCCGGGACAGGGCACATAATTCACCCCTCCACTTT. Full variable domain (remainder filled in from reference TRBV2 and TRBJ1-6): EPEVTQTPSHQVTQMGQEVILRCVPISNHLYFYWYRQILGQKVEFLVSFYNNEISEKSEIFDDQFSVERPDGSNFTLKIRSTKLEDSAMYFCASSRDRAHNSPLHFGNGTRLTVT.

The chain employs TRBV2 and TRBJ2-1; 11 bases map to TRBD2. Unmatched junction bases numbered 3, after V lost 7 bases and J lost 7 bases. This CDR3 contains 13 residues. Germline CDR1 is SNHLY and CDR2 is FYNNEI. CDR3 residues: CASTRLAGNEQFF. CDR3 nucleotides: TGTGCCAGCACCAGACTAGCGGGGAATGAGCAGTTCTTC.

The V gene is TRBV5-5, the J gene TRBJ1-2; D is unclear. The germline V and J ends were trimmed by 4 bases and 2 bases, with 15 bases remaining between them. CDR1 is SGHKS and CDR2 is YYEKEE in the germline V gene (reference sequence). CDR3 length: 15 amino acids. The CDR3 loop reads CASSPGAGENYGYTF. CDR3 coding DNA: TGTGCCAGCAGCCCCGGAGCGGGAGAGAACTATGGCTACACCTTC.

The J gene is TRBJ1-2, the V gene TRBV10-3; D is possibly TRBD1 (5 bases). There are 13 residues in the CDR3. Trimming pared 3 bases from V and 8 bases from J, leaving 13 bases between. Germline lookup yields CDR1 ENHRY and CDR2 SYGVKD. The CDR3 loop reads CAISDSPRAGYTF. The CDR3 nucleotides read TGTGCCATCAGTGACTCTCCCAGGGCGGGCTACACCTTC.

The rearrangement links TRBV27 to TRBJ1-5; TRBD1 is a possible D gene (6 bases). In germline, CDR1 is MNHEY, CDR2 SMNVEV (reference sequence). This CDR3 is 13 amino acids long. Trimming removed 2 bases at V and 5 bases at J, with 7 bases between. The CDR3, as DNA: TGTGCCAGCAGTTTAGGGGGCCATCAGCCCCAGCATTTT. Translated: CASSLGGHQPQHF.

The chain combines TRBV10-3 with TRBJ2-3; a possible D gene is TRBD1 (6 bases). V was cut by 8 bases and J by 0 bases, with 12 bases left in between. This CDR3 spans 14 amino acids. CDR1 is ENHRY and CDR2 is SYGVKD in the germline V gene. The CDR3 DNA follows: TGTGCCATCGAGGCACAGGGAAGCACAGATACGCAGTATTTT. Translated: CAIEAQGSTDTQYF.

CDR3 residues: CASSLMVGGSYEQYF. The CDR3, as DNA: TGCGCCAGCAGCTTAATGGTAGGGGGCTCCTACGAGCAGTACTTC. The genes are TRBV5-1 and TRBJ2-7; D is possibly TRBD1 (6 bases). Trimming removed 2 bases from V and 0 bases from J, with 12 bases in between. Germline CDR1 and CDR2: SGHRS and YFSETQ. The CDR3 extends over 15 amino acids.

V is TRBV28 and J is TRBJ1-2; D is unclear. CDR1 and CDR2 (germline): MDHEN, SYDVKM. V was clipped by 2 bases and J by 4 bases, with 11 bases between them. There are 14 residues in the CDR3. The CDR3 here is CASSLGEIPYGYTF. In DNA, the CDR3 is TGTGCCAGCAGTTTAGGGGAGATCCCCTATGGCTACACCTTC.

The genes are TRBV5-4 and TRBJ1-2, with TRBD1 identical over 8 bases. The germline CDR1 and CDR2 sequences are SGHNT and YYREEE (reference sequence). The V and J ends lost 0 bases and 4 bases, in that order; junction bases with no gene match: 5. This CDR3 region has 15 residues. Written as DNA, the CDR3 is TGTGCCAGCAGCTTGGAAGGGACAGGCGTCTATGGCTACACCTTC. It is translated as CASSLEGTGVYGYTF.

The chain employs TRBV28 and TRBJ1-2; a possible D gene is TRBD1 (5 bases). CDR1 and CDR2 (germline): MDHEN, SYDVKM. V was clipped by 3 bases and J by 4 bases, with 9 bases between them. The CDR3 runs to 13 residues. The CDR3 spells CASSFQRGYGYTF. For the CDR3, the DNA is TGTGCCAGCAGTTTCCAAAGGGGCTATGGCTACACCTTC.

This chain uses TRBV6-5 with TRBJ1-4; D may be TRBD1 (6 bases). CDR1 is MNHEY, CDR2 SVGAGI, per germline. Deletions cut 2 bases from V and 8 bases from J, with 15 bases between. The length of the CDR3 is 15 residues. Written as DNA, the CDR3 is TGTGCCAGCAGTTACGATGGGACATCGGTGGAAAAACTGTTTTTT. The encoded protein is CASSYDGTSVEKLFF.

The chain recombines TRBV18 with TRBJ2-1; 9 nucleotides align to TRBD2. J was trimmed by 6 bases and V by 6 bases; bases with no gene match: 15. Germline assignment: CDR1 KGHSH and CDR2 LQKENI. The CDR3 contains 17 residues. CDR3 sequence (DNA): TGTGCCAGCTCCTCACCATCTTTGGGACTAGCTCCCAATGAGCAGTTCTTC. Its protein is CASSSPSLGLAPNEQFF. Full variable domain (rest looked up from reference TRBV18 and TRBJ2-1): NAGVMQNPRHLVRRRGQEARLRCSPMKGHSHVYWYRQLPEEGLKFMVYLQKENIIDESGMPKERFSAEFPKEGPSILRIQQVVRGDSAAYFCASSSPSLGLAPNEQFFGPGTRLTVL.

Only a few counts were recorded for this clone. The V call is TRBV7-8, the J call TRBJ2-7; D possibly corresponds to TRBD1 (6 bases). V gave up 3 bases and J gave up 0 bases, with 12 bases separating them. In germline, CDR1 is SGHVS, CDR2 FQNEAQ. CDR3 length equals 15 residues. The CDR3 DNA reads as TGTGCCAGCAGCTTCCGGGACAAAAGCTCCTACGAGCAGTACTTC. Its protein is CASSFRDKSSYEQYF.

This rearrangement joins TRBV5-6 to TRBJ2-7, with D perhaps TRBD2 (6 bases). The CDR3 covers 16 residues. The germline CDR1 and CDR2 sequences are SGHDT and YYEEEE. Trimming stripped 0 bases from V and 2 bases from J, with 15 bases between. The CDR3 loop is CASSLVGGPRAYEQYF. CDR3 nucleotide sequence: TGTGCCAGCAGCTTGGTCGGGGGACCGCGGGCCTACGAGCAGTACTTC.

CDR3 nucleotides: TGTGCCAGCAGCCTTACAGGGATCTATGGCTACACCTTC. Its protein is CASSLTGIYGYTF. The gene calls are TRBV28 and TRBJ1-2; tentative D call: TRBD1 (6 bases). V was shortened by 6 bases and J by 4 bases, with 12 bases between the two germline ends. The germline V gene encodes CDR1 MDHEN and CDR2 SYDVKM. The CDR3 covers 13 residues.

This clone was seen just once. The chain uses TRBV7-2 and TRBJ1-1; the D is unclear. The CDR3 has 16 amino acids. The V gene's germline CDR1 is SGHTA and CDR2 FQGNSA. Trimming stripped 1 base from V and 5 bases from J, with 17 bases between. The CDR3 nucleotides are TGTGCCAGCAGCTTAGGGGGTGTCGGGGTCGGGACTGAAGCTTTCTTT. As protein: CASSLGGVGVGTEAFF.

This chain joins TRBV2 and TRBJ2-2; perhaps TRBD2 as D (6 bases). CDR3 length: 15 residues. V shed 6 bases and J shed 1 base, with 12 bases lying between them. In germline, CDR1 is SNHLY, CDR2 FYNNEI. The CDR3 bases are TGTGCCAGCAGCCGGCAGGGACTGAACACCGGGGAGCTGTTTTTT. Translated, it gives CASSRQGLNTGELFF.

The chain employs TRBV6-6 and TRBJ2-7, with 15 positions matching TRBD2. J gave up 4 bases and V 4 bases, and 5 bases lay outside the gene matches. CDR3 length: 16 residues. Germline loops: CDR1 MNHNY, CDR2 SVGAGI (reference sequence). This CDR3 reads CASSWGTSGRRYEQYF. CDR3 coding DNA: TGTGCCAGCAGTTGGGGGACTAGCGGGAGGAGGTACGAGCAGTACTTC.